The clone carrying this TCR beta chain has at least ten counts. Its antigen remains unidentified. One end of the junction varies from germline; a read error may be responsible. This CDR3 region has 12 residues. Germline V CDR1 and CDR2: LGHNA, YNFKEQ. Isolation of PBMCs gave at least 7 million cells per sample. The source of the sample is a study of blood T cells in healthy people across ages. The study's findings and limits: PBMCs left unsorted prevented a conclusive naive versus antigen-experienced comparison. More naive CD4+ cells and higher diversity marked long-lived donors relative to aged donors.

A second PCR of roughly 7 to 11 cycles used a sample-barcoded 5' primer and a J-beta primer mix. TCRdb re-analysed the 5' RACE reads in MiXCR, keeping a single row per CDR3 protein. The sample lists about 1.6 million distinct CDR3 sequences; about 32% were seen once. This chain joins TRBV4-2 and TRBJ2-7, with unresolved D. The sequenced sample consisted of blood. The TCR comes from a woman aged 30 to 39 in good health. CDR3 region: CASSQDRREQYF. Here the CDR3 DNA reads TGCGCCAGCAGCCAAGATCGGCGCGAGCAGTACTTC.